This T cell receptor (beta chain) was recovered during a study of T cells after yellow fever vaccination. The CDR3 covers 11 residues. Per the germline V gene, CDR1 is DFQATT and CDR2 is SNEGSKA (reference sequence). V trimming: 6 bases; J trimming: 14 bases; junction bases outside the gene matches: 9. UMIs and a universal primer site were added when TCR cDNA was made by 5'RACE template switching. TCRdb re-called the 5' RACE reads with MiXCR, one entry per CDR3 protein. The sample consists of 350,000 to 450,000 distinct CDR3 sequences, roughly 20% of them appearing once. This clonotype was seen a handful of times.

V usage is TRBV20-1 and J usage is TRBJ1-4; 7 bases are shared with TRBD1. This receptor was identified in a young man who received the YFV17D yellow fever vaccine. This material consisted of PBMCs, taken before the yellow fever booster vaccination. The CDR3 DNA sequence: TGCAGTGCCAGGGGGGCCGCCTTTCTGTTTTTT. Amino acids: CSARGAAFLFF.